Following are 11 T cell receptor beta chains from one sample sequenced in a study of T cells expressing NK-cell markers. TCRdb re-called the 5' RACE reads, yielding one record per CDR3 amino acid sequence without DNA. The sample totals roughly 110,000 distinct CDR3 sequences. The sequenced material came from blood T cells: a sorted CD56 or NKG2C T cell subset, CD4+ or CD8+ T cells, or bulk PBMC T cells (not recorded which). The receptors stem from a woman aged 18 to 75 in good health.

This chain joins TRBV12-3 or TRBV12-4 and TRBJ2-1; no DNA is available, so the TRBD1 call from TCRdb remains unchecked. The CDR3 is 16 amino acids. CDR3 in amino acids: CASSGPGEGGGNEQFF.

This chain joins TRBV29-1 and TRBJ1-1; the D call from TCRdb, TRBD1, cannot be confirmed without DNA. From germline, CDR1 is SQVTM and CDR2 ANQGSEA. CDR3 length: 13 amino acids. The CDR3: CSVVPGPGTEAFF.

The chain combines TRBV4-2 with TRBJ1-5; TCRdb returns TRBD1, unconfirmable since there is no DNA. Germline lookup yields CDR1 LGHNA and CDR2 YNFKEQ. The CDR3 has 15 amino acids. CDR3 loop: CASSQDTGANQPQHF.

The chain links TRBV3-1 to TRBJ1-1; TCRdb reports TRBD1, a call that lacks DNA to check it against. Germline lookup yields CDR1 LGHDT and CDR2 YNNKEL (reference sequence). CDR3 length: 15 amino acids. CDR3 region: CASSQAPEMNNEAFF.

This sequence joins TRBV10-3 and TRBJ2-3. This CDR3 has 13 residues. Looked up from germline, CDR1 is ENHRY and CDR2 is SYGVKD. The CDR3 protein is CAISESQADTQYF.

This chain links TRBV3-1 with TRBJ2-1; the D call of TRBD1 rests on TCRdb alone, since no DNA is present to check it. CDR3 length: 14 residues. CDR1 LGHDT and CDR2 YNNKEL come from the germline V gene (reference sequence). CDR3 sequence: CASSQGQGGIEQFF.

The gene calls are TRBV7-2 and TRBJ1-2; checking the TCRdb D call of TRBD1 is not possible without DNA. The CDR3 length is 14 residues. CDR1 and CDR2 (germline): SGHTA, FQGNSA. CDR3 in amino acids: CASSYGGPNYGYTF.

The CDR3 protein is CASSFAGQGSYEQYF. The J gene is TRBJ2-7, the V gene TRBV28; without DNA, the TCRdb call of TRBD1 cannot be checked. Germline V gives CDR1 MDHEN, CDR2 SYDVKM. CDR3 size: 15 residues.

V usage is TRBV7-6 and J usage is TRBJ2-3. Germline V CDR1 and CDR2: SGHVS, FNYEAQ. This CDR3 is built from 14 residues. Here the CDR3 reads CASSLAGVTDTQYF.

The rearrangement uses TRBV5-4 and TRBJ2-1; with no DNA, the TCRdb D assignment of TRBD2 cannot be verified. The CDR3 runs to 14 residues. Germline V gene data show CDR1 as SGHNT and CDR2 as YYREEE (reference sequence). CDR3 sequence reads: CAESVAGAHNEQFF.

The V call is TRBV10-3, the J call TRBJ2-1; without DNA, the TCRdb call of TRBD1 cannot be checked. CDR1 ENHRY and CDR2 SYGVKD come from the germline V gene. The CDR3 is 13 residues long. CDR3 amino acids: CAISIGGRNEQFF.